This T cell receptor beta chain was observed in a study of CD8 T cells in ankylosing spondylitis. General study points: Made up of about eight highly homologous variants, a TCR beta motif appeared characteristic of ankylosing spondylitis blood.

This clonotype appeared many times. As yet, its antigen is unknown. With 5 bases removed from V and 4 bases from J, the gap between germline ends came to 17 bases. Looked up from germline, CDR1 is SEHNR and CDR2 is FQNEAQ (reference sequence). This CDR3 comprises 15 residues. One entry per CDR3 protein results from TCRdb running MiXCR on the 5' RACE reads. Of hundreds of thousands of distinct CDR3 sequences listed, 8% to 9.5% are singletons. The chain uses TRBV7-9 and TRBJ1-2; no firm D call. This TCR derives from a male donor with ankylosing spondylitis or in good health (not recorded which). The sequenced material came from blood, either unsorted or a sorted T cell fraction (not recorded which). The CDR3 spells CASSPPSVRSYGYTF. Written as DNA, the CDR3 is TGTGCCAGCAGCCCACCATCGGTCCGTTCCTATGGCTACACCTTC. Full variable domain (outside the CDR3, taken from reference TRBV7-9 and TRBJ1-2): DTGVSQNPRHKITKRGQNVTFRCDPISEHNRLYWYRQTLGQGPEFLTYFQNEAQLEKSRLLSDRFSAERPKGSFSTLEIQRTEQGDSAMYLCASSPPSVRSYGYTFGSGTRLTVV.